This T cell receptor (beta chain) was sequenced during a study of T cell responses to AZD1222 COVID-19 vaccine listed by TCRdb under 2021. About the investigation overall: AZD1222 recipients whose second dose came at about 4 weeks and those whose second dose came at about 12 weeks were combined into one group, since spike-specific TCR depth and breadth did not differ between the two schedules. A total of just over 230 trial participants underwent TCR sequencing, of whom approximately 200 had received two doses of AZD1222 and about 25 had received two doses of the MenACWY control vaccine. Trial participants were enrolled by age into 18-55, 56-69 and 70-plus year subgroups, with roughly 160, 29 and 62 TCR-sequenced participants respectively. The paper's findings and limits, for the study overall: Because no day 14 peak-response samples were available, the repertoires could be characterized only after the peak T cell response. Conclusions about previously exposed vaccinees are limited, since just a handful of AZD1222 recipients were seropositive for SARS-CoV-2 at baseline. In the small 56-69-year group, the increase in depth fell short of significance, most likely because of low power. Spike-specific TCR breadth and depth rose significantly after two AZD1222 doses compared with day 0 and with MenACWY recipients. Vaccine-associated CD4 TCRs spanned the whole spike protein, with dominant responses in regions 160-218 and 743-854. Reportedly, almost half of the unique spike-specific TCRs recognized epitopes lying outside the regions that are mutated in the B.1.351 and B.1.1.7 variants. Most participants were white British and females outnumbered males, and the authors suggested that clonal diversity may have been underestimated.

The CDR3 regions of human TCRbeta chains were subjected to immunosequencing. As for the original processing: Repertoire TCRs were matched against a reference library of SARS-CoV-2-specific TCRs generated with the MIRA antigen-specificity platform. Breadth meant the fraction of unique TCRs that were SARS-CoV-2-associated, whereas depth meant the fraction of total T cells that were SARS-CoV-2-associated. Using the MIRA data, every spike-specific TCR was mapped to the spike region that the TCR reacted to and assigned to either a CD4 or a CD8 class. Log10-transformed breadth and depth values were compared by one-way ANOVA with Sidak's multiple comparisons tests. This is the immuneACCESS table as TCRdb keeps it, with only in-frame sequences that have V and J called. A part of the clones is gone; compared with another copy, unresolved V genes explain less than half, and the rest is unexplained. Clonal size and the V and J genes are those of that table, whereas D and trimming came from the DNA. The sample table records approximately 92,000 clones; over 80% of these occur just once. 7.5% of the sample lies in the top ten.

From the germline V gene (reference sequence), CDR1 is SGHAT and CDR2 is FQDESV. CDR3 length: 15 amino acids, cysteine to phenylalanine. Here the CDR3 DNA is all that survives: 45 bases in frame from base 1. For this chain, trimming is 5 bases at the V end and 1 base at the J end, and the number of junction bases without a gene match is 8. As concerns this clone: There is no known antigen for this receptor. No quality values exist for individual bases; no much larger clone is one base distant.

The time point label corresponds to: baseline before first vaccination. The vaccinee samples were drawn from two UK trials, COV001 and COV002, one of which was a single-blind randomized controlled phase 2/3 trial testing AZD1222 (ChAdOx1 nCoV-19) in healthy adults. For TCRbeta chain sequencing, PBMC samples were collected from trial participants at day 0 and at day 28 after the second dose. Sequencing was performed on peripheral blood, taken on day 0 of AZD1222 vaccination. The source is an adult in good health. The chain is encoded by TRBV11-1 joined to TRBJ2-7; TRBD1 agrees with 7 junctional bases. The CDR3: CASSRQGVGSYEQYF. The DNA sequence is given as TGTGCCAGCAGCCGACAGGGTGTGGGATCCTACGAGCAGTACTTC. Where the CDR3 stops, the reference TRBV11-1 and TRBJ2-7 genes take over; the full variable domain is EAEVAQSPRYKITEKSQAVAFWCDPISGHATLYWYRQILGQGPELLVQFQDESVVDDSQLPKDRFSAERLKGVDSTLKIQPAELGDSAMYLCASSRQGVGSYEQYFGPGTRLTVT.